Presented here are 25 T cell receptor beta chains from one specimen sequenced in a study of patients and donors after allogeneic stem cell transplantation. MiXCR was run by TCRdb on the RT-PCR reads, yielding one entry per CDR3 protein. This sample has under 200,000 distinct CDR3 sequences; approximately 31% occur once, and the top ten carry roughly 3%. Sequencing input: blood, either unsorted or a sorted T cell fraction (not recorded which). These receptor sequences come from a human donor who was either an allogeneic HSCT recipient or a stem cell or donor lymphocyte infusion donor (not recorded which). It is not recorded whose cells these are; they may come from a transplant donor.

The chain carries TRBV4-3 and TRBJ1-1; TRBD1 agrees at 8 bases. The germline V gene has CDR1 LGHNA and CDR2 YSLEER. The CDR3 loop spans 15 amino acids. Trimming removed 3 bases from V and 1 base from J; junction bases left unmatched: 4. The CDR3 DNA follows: TGCGCCAGCAGCCATGGGACAGGCGCGAACACTGAAGCTTTCTTT. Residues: CASSHGTGANTEAFF.

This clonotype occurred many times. CDR3 sequence reads: CASSLGQGSQPQHF. The CDR3 DNA is TGCGCCAGCAGCTTGGGGCAGGGGAGTCAGCCCCAGCATTTT. This chain uses TRBV5-1 with TRBJ1-5; possibly TRBD1 for D (6 bases). Germline V gene data show CDR1 as SGHRS and CDR2 as YFSETQ. The V end lost 0 bases, the J end lost 6 bases, and 10 bases lay between the germline ends. The CDR3 runs to 14 residues.

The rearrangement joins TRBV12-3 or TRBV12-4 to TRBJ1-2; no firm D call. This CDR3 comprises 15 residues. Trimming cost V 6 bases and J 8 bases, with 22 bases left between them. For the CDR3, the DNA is TGTGCCAGCAGCGAGATGAGGGTATCTGCAGGAGGCTACACCTTC. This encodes CASSEMRVSAGGYTF.

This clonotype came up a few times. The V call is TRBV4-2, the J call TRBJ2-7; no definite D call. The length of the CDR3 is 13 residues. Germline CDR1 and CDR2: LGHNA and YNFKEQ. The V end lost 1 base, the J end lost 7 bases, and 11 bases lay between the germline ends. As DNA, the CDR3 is TGTGCCAGCAGCCAAGGGGTTAGGGCTGAGCAGTACTTC. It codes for CASSQGVRAEQYF.

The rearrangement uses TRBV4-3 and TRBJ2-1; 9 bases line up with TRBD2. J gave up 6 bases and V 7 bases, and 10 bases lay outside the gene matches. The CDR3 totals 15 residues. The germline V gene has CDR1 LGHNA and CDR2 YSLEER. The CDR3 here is CASTKLSGSGNEQFF. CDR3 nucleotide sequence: TGCGCCAGCACCAAACTTAGCGGGAGCGGCAATGAGCAGTTCTTC.

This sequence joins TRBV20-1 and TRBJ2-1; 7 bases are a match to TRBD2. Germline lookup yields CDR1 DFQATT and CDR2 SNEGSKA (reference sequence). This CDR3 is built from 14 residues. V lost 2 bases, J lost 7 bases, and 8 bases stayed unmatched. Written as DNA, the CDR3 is TGCAGTGCTAGAACGCGGGAGCGTTATAATGAGCAGTTCTTC. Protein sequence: CSARTRERYNEQFF.

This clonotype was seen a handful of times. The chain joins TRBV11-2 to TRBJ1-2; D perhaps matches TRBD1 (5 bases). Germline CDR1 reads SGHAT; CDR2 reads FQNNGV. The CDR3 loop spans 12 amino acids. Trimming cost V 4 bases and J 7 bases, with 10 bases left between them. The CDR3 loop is CASSSGLRGYTF. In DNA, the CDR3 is TGTGCCAGCAGCTCAGGGTTGCGTGGCTACACCTTC.

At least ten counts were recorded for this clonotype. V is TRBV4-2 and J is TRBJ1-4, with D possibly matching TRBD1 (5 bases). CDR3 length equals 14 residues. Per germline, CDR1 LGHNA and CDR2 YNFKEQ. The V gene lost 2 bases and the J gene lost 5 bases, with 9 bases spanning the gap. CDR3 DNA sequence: TGTGCCAGCAGCCAACAGGGACTAAATGAAAAACTGTTTTTT. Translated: CASSQQGLNEKLFF.

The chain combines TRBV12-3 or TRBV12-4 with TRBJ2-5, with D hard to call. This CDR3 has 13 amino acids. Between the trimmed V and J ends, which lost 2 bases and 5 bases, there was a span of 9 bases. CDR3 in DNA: TGTGCCAGCAGTTTACGGGCTGGCGAGACCCAGTACTTC. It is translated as CASSLRAGETQYF.

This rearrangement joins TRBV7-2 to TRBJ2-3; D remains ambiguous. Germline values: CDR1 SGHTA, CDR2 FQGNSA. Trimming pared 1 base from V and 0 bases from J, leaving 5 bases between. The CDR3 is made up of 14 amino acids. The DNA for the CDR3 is TGTGCCAGCAGCTTAGGGTCCAGCACAGATACGCAGTATTTT. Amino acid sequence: CASSLGSSTDTQYF.

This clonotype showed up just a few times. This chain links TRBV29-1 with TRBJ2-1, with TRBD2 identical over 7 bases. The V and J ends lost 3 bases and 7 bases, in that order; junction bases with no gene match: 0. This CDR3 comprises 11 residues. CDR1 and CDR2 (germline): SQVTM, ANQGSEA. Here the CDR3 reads CSVERENEQFF. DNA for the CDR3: TGCAGCGTTGAGCGGGAGAATGAGCAGTTCTTC.

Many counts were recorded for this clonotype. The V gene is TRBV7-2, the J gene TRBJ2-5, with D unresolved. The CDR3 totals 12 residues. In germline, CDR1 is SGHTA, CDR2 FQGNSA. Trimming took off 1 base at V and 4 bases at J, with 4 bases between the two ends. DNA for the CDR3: TGTGCCAGCAGCTTAGAGAGAGAGACCCAGTACTTC. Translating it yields CASSLERETQYF. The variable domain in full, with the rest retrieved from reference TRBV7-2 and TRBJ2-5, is GAGVSQSPSNKVTEKGKDVELRCDPISGHTALYWYRQSLGQGLEFLIYFQGNSAPDKSGLPSDRFSAERTGGSVSTLTIQRTQQEDSAVYLCASSLERETQYFGPGTRLLVL.

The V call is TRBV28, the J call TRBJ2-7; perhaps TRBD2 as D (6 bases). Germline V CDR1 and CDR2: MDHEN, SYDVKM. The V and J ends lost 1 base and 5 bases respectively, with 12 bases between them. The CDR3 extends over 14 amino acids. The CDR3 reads CASSLFGEVDEQYF. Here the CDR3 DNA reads TGTGCCAGCAGTTTATTTGGGGAGGTCGACGAGCAGTACTTC.

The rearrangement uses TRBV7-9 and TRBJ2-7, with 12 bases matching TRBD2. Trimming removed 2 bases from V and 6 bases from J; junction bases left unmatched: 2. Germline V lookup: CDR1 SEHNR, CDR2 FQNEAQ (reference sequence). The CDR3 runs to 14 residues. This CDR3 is CASSLSLAGGEQYF. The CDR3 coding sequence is TGTGCCAGCAGCTTATCACTAGCGGGAGGCGAGCAGTACTTC.

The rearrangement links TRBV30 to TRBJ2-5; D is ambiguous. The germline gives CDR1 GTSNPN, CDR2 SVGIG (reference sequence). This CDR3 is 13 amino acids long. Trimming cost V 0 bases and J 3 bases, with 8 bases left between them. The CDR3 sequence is CAWSVSNKETQYF. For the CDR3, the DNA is TGTGCCTGGAGTGTGAGCAACAAAGAGACCCAGTACTTC.

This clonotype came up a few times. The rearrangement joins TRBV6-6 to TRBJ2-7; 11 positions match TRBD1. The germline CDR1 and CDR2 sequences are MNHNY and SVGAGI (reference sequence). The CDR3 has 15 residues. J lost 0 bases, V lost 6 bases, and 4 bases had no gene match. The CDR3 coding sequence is TGTGCCAGCAGAACCGGACAGGGGGCCTCCTACGAGCAGTACTTC. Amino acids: CASRTGQGASYEQYF.

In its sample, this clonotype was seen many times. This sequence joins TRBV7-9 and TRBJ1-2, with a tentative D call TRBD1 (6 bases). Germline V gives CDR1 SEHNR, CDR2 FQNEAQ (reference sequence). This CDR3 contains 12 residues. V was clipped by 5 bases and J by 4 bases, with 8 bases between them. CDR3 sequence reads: CASSPDSYGYTF. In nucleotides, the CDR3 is TGTGCCAGCAGCCCGGACAGCTATGGCTACACCTTC.

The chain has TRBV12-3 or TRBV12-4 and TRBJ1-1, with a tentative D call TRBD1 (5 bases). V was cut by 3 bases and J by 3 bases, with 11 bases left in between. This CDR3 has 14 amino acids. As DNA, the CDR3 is TGTGCCAGCAGTTTGTTCAGGGCTGACACTGAAGCTTTCTTT. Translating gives CASSLFRADTEAFF.

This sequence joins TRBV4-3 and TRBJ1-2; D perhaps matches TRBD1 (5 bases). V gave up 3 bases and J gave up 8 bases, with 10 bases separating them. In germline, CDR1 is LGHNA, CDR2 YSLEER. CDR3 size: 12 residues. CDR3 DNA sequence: TGCGCCAGCAGCCAGGGACTGGCAGGCTACACCTTC. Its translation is CASSQGLAGYTF.

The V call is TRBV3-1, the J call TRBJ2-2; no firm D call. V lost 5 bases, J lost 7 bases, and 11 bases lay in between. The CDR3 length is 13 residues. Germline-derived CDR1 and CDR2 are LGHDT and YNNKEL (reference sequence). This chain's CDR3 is CASSIFKVGELFF. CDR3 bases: TGTGCCAGCAGCATTTTTAAGGTCGGGGAGCTGTTTTTT.

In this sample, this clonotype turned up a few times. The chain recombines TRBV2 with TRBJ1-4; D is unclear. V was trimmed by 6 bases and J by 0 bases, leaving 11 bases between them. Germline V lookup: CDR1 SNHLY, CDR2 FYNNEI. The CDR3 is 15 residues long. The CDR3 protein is CASRPYSATNEKLFF. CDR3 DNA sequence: TGTGCCAGCAGGCCTTACAGTGCAACTAATGAAAAACTGTTTTTT.

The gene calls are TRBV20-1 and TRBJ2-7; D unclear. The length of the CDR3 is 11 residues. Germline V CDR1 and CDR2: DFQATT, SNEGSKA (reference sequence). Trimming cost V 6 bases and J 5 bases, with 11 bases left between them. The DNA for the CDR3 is TGCAGTGCCCCTAGAGGCGACGAGCAGTACTTC. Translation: CSAPRGDEQYF.

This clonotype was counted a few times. In nucleotides, the CDR3 is TGTGCCAGCAGCTTCGACCCATACTCTGGAAACACCATATATTTT. It codes for CASSFDPYSGNTIYF. V and J are TRBV7-2 and TRBJ1-3, with no clear D. CDR1 and CDR2 from the germline V gene are SGHTA and FQGNSA. The germline V and J ends were trimmed by 3 bases and 0 bases, with 9 bases remaining between them. This CDR3 region has 15 residues.

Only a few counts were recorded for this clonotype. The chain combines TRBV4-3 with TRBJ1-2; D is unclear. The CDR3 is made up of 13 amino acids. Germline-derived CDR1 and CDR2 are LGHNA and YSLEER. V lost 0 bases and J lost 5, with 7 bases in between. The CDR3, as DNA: TGCGCCAGCAGCCAAGACCGCCAATATGGCTACACCTTC. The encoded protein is CASSQDRQYGYTF.

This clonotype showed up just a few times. The CDR3 DNA is TGTGCCACCAGCAGAGCTCCAAGTATCAATGAGCAGTTCTTC. Encoded protein: CATSRAPSINEQFF. The chain employs TRBV15 and TRBJ2-1; no firm D call. V lost 1 base, J lost 6 bases, and 10 bases lay in between. CDR3 size: 14 residues. Germline V gene data show CDR1 as LNHNV and CDR2 as YYDKDF (reference sequence).